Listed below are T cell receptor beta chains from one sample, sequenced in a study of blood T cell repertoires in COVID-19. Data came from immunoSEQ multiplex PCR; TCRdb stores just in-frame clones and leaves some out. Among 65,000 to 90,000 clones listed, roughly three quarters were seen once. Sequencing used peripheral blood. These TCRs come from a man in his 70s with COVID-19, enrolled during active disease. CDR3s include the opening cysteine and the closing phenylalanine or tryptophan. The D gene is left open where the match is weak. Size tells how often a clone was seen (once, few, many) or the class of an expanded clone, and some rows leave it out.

cdr3_aa: CASSFGDRVTNYGYTF
cdr3_nt: TGTGCCAGCAGTTTTGGTGACAGGGTAACTAACTATGGCTACACCTTC
j_call: TRBJ1-2
clone_size: -
v_call: TRBV28
d_call: TRBD1

cdr3_aa: CASSSGLVLYNEQFF
cdr3_nt: TGTGCCAGCAGCTCTGGACTAGTTCTTTACAATGAGCAGTTCTTC
j_call: TRBJ2-1
clone_size: few
v_call: TRBV5-4
d_call: TRBD2

cdr3_aa: CASSRTSGSTGELFF
cdr3_nt: TGTGCCAGCAGTCGGACTAGCGGGAGTACCGGGGAGCTGTTTTTT
j_call: TRBJ2-2
clone_size: -
v_call: TRBV6-6
d_call: TRBD2

cdr3_aa: CASSPVGLAALDEQFF
cdr3_nt: TGTGCCAGCAGCCCGGTGGGACTAGCGGCCTTGGATGAGCAGTTCTTC
j_call: TRBJ2-1
clone_size: -
v_call: TRBV7-3
d_call: TRBD2

cdr3_aa: CASTPGLGLAGDRSYNEQFF
cdr3_nt: TGTGCCAGCACCCCAGGGTTGGGACTAGCGGGAGATCGGTCCTACAATGAGCAGTTCTTC
j_call: TRBJ2-1
clone_size: -
v_call: TRBV6-2/TRBV6-3
d_call: TRBD2

cdr3_aa: CSASVGGSFGEQYF
cdr3_nt: TGCAGTGCTAGTGTGGGGGGTTCCTTTGGGGAGCAGTACTTC
j_call: TRBJ2-7
clone_size: few
v_call: TRBV20-1
d_call: -

cdr3_aa: CASSDPLKTGGGETQYF
cdr3_nt: TGCGCCAGCAGTGACCCTTTGAAAACAGGGGGCGGAGAGACCCAGTACTTC
j_call: TRBJ2-5
clone_size: few
v_call: TRBV10-1
d_call: TRBD1

cdr3_aa: CASSLAGRRSGELFF
cdr3_nt: TGTGCCAGCAGCTTGGCGGGAAGGCGATCCGGGGAGCTGTTTTTT
j_call: TRBJ2-2
clone_size: -
v_call: TRBV5-4
d_call: -

cdr3_aa: CASSHQMMGRRNTEAFF
cdr3_nt: TGCGCCAGCAGCCATCAAATGATGGGGAGGCGGAACACTGAAGCTTTCTTT
j_call: TRBJ1-1
clone_size: -
v_call: TRBV4-1
d_call: -

cdr3_aa: CASSATSGRLQTQYF
cdr3_nt: TGTGCCAGCAGCGCTACTAGCGGGAGGTTGCAGACCCAGTACTTC
j_call: TRBJ2-5
clone_size: -
v_call: TRBV7-2
d_call: TRBD2

cdr3_aa: CASSPSRTLSNQPQHF
cdr3_nt: TGTGCCAGCTCACCAAGCCGAACCCTTAGCAATCAGCCCCAGCATTTT
j_call: TRBJ1-5
clone_size: -
v_call: TRBV18
d_call: -

cdr3_aa: CASSLPGTSFRAFF
cdr3_nt: TGTGCCAGCAGTTTGCCCGGGACATCTTTCCGGGCTTTCTTT
j_call: TRBJ1-1
clone_size: few
v_call: TRBV28
d_call: -

cdr3_aa: CASRFLALHPDTQYF
cdr3_nt: TGTGCCAGCAGGTTTCTAGCGCTGCACCCGGATACGCAGTATTTT
j_call: TRBJ2-3
clone_size: once
v_call: TRBV28
d_call: -

cdr3_aa: CASSLGTGGFYEQYF
cdr3_nt: TGTGCCAGCAGCTTAGGGACAGGGGGATTTTACGAGCAGTACTTC
j_call: TRBJ2-7
clone_size: -
v_call: TRBV7-8
d_call: TRBD1

cdr3_aa: CATSGQIYRDSGQFF
cdr3_nt: TGTGCCACCAGCGGGCAAATATACCGGGACAGTGGGCAGTTCTTC
j_call: TRBJ2-1
clone_size: -
v_call: TRBV15
d_call: TRBD1

cdr3_aa: CASSQGSYSPTDTQYF
cdr3_nt: TGTGCCAGCAGCCAGGGAAGCTATTCCCCCACAGATACGCAGTATTTT
j_call: TRBJ2-3
clone_size: -
v_call: TRBV7-3
d_call: -

cdr3_aa: CASRGGQGAYNEQFF
cdr3_nt: TGTGCCAGCAGGGGGGGACAGGGTGCCTACAATGAGCAGTTCTTC
j_call: TRBJ2-1
clone_size: -
v_call: TRBV27
d_call: TRBD1

cdr3_aa: CSAGLAGGYEQYF
cdr3_nt: TGCAGCGCAGGACTAGCGGGAGGGTACGAGCAGTACTTC
j_call: TRBJ2-7
clone_size: few
v_call: TRBV29-1
d_call: TRBD2

cdr3_aa: CASTLGPLRGSGNTIYF
cdr3_nt: TGTGCCAGCACCCTAGGACCGCTTAGGGGGTCTGGAAACACCATATATTTT
j_call: TRBJ1-3
clone_size: few
v_call: TRBV2
d_call: -

cdr3_aa: CASSFRDRYNQPQHF
cdr3_nt: TGTGCCAGCAGTTTCCGGGACAGGTACAATCAGCCCCAGCATTTT
j_call: TRBJ1-5
clone_size: -
v_call: TRBV28
d_call: TRBD1

cdr3_aa: CASSPQSQPEYF
cdr3_nt: TGTGCCAGCAGTCCACAGTCCCAACCTGAGTACTTC
j_call: TRBJ2-7
clone_size: -
v_call: TRBV28
d_call: -

cdr3_aa: CASSRRFGQAGPDTQYF
cdr3_nt: TGTGCCAGCAGCCGCAGGTTTGGACAGGCCGGGCCAGATACGCAGTATTTT
j_call: TRBJ2-3
clone_size: -
v_call: TRBV27
d_call: TRBD1

cdr3_aa: CASSIRYGLAGGEQYF
cdr3_nt: TGTGCCAGTAGCATCCGCTACGGACTAGCGGGAGGCGAGCAGTACTTC
j_call: TRBJ2-7
clone_size: -
v_call: TRBV19
d_call: TRBD2

cdr3_aa: CASRVAGWDEQFF
cdr3_nt: TGCGCCAGCCGGGTGGCAGGGTGGGATGAGCAGTTCTTC
j_call: TRBJ2-1
clone_size: -
v_call: TRBV5-1
d_call: -

cdr3_aa: CASSLGRLAGGELFF
cdr3_nt: TGTGCCAGCAGCTTAGGTCGTCTAGCGGGAGGGGAGCTGTTTTTT
j_call: TRBJ2-2
clone_size: -
v_call: TRBV11-1
d_call: TRBD2

cdr3_aa: CASSYLRQGNYGYTF
cdr3_nt: TGTGCCAGCAGTTACCTTCGACAGGGGAACTATGGCTACACCTTC
j_call: TRBJ1-2
clone_size: -
v_call: TRBV6-5
d_call: TRBD1

cdr3_aa: CASSSGLAVSTDTQYF
cdr3_nt: TGCGCCAGCAGCTCCGGACTAGCGGTCAGCACAGATACGCAGTATTTT
j_call: TRBJ2-3
clone_size: -
v_call: TRBV5-1
d_call: TRBD2

cdr3_aa: CASSLAGGGNQPQHF
cdr3_nt: TGTGCCAGCAGTTTAGCAGGGGGTGGCAATCAGCCCCAGCATTTT
j_call: TRBJ1-5
clone_size: few
v_call: TRBV28
d_call: TRBD1

cdr3_aa: CASSVEGVPYNEQFF
cdr3_nt: TGTGCCAGCAGCGTAGAAGGGGTCCCCTACAATGAGCAGTTCTTC
j_call: TRBJ2-1
clone_size: -
v_call: TRBV9
d_call: -

cdr3_aa: CATSDARLRSYNEQFF
cdr3_nt: TGTGCCACCAGCGATGCCCGCCTGCGTTCCTACAATGAGCAGTTCTTC
j_call: TRBJ2-1
clone_size: -
v_call: TRBV15
d_call: -

cdr3_aa: CASSSPMTEAFF
cdr3_nt: TGCGCCAGCAGCTCCCCAATGACTGAAGCTTTCTTT
j_call: TRBJ1-1
clone_size: -
v_call: TRBV5-1
d_call: -

cdr3_aa: CATSRSQDRAWGNTIYF
cdr3_nt: TGTGCCACCAGCAGATCCCAGGACAGGGCGTGGGGAAACACCATATATTTT
j_call: TRBJ1-3
clone_size: -
v_call: TRBV15
d_call: TRBD1

cdr3_aa: CASRAGTGYYGYTF
cdr3_nt: TGTGCCAGCAGAGCCGGGACAGGGTACTATGGCTACACCTTC
j_call: TRBJ1-2
clone_size: -
v_call: TRBV7-2
d_call: TRBD1

cdr3_aa: CASSFRPALSGSGSDTQYF
cdr3_nt: TGTGCCAGCAGTTTCCGTCCTGCCCTTAGCGGGAGCGGTTCCGATACGCAGTATTTT
j_call: TRBJ2-3
clone_size: once
v_call: TRBV28
d_call: TRBD2

cdr3_aa: CASSPTQATYEQYF
cdr3_nt: TGTGCCAGCTCACCAACACAGGCAACCTACGAGCAGTACTTC
j_call: TRBJ2-7
clone_size: few
v_call: TRBV18
d_call: -

cdr3_aa: CASSFTGNYGYTF
cdr3_nt: TGTGCCAGCAGTTTTACAGGGAACTATGGCTACACCTTC
j_call: TRBJ1-2
clone_size: -
v_call: TRBV12-3/TRBV12-4
d_call: -

cdr3_aa: CASSEAPQQETQYF
cdr3_nt: TGTGCCAGCAGTGAAGCTCCACAGCAAGAGACCCAGTACTTC
j_call: TRBJ2-5
clone_size: -
v_call: TRBV6-1
d_call: -

cdr3_aa: CASSLGGGRQHNQPQHF
cdr3_nt: TGTGCCAGCAGCTTAGGAGGGGGCCGGCAGCACAATCAGCCCCAGCATTTT
j_call: TRBJ1-5
clone_size: few
v_call: TRBV7-6
d_call: TRBD1

cdr3_aa: CASSQQGLGNQPQHF
cdr3_nt: TGTGCCAGCAGCCAACAGGGGTTGGGTAATCAGCCCCAGCATTTT
j_call: TRBJ1-5
clone_size: -
v_call: TRBV3-1/TRBV3-2
d_call: -

cdr3_aa: CASSFNGAGFTDTQYF
cdr3_nt: TGTGCCAGCAGTTTTAATGGGGCGGGATTCACAGATACGCAGTATTTT
j_call: TRBJ2-3
clone_size: -
v_call: TRBV28
d_call: -

cdr3_aa: CASSQVGQGNEQYF
cdr3_nt: TGTGCCAGCAGCCAAGTGGGACAGGGTAACGAGCAGTACTTC
j_call: TRBJ2-7
clone_size: few
v_call: TRBV3-1/TRBV3-2
d_call: TRBD1

cdr3_aa: CASSLSQRTSYNEQFF
cdr3_nt: TGTGCCAGCAGCTTATCCCAGCGGACCTCCTACAATGAGCAGTTCTTC
j_call: TRBJ2-1
clone_size: -
v_call: TRBV7-8
d_call: -

cdr3_aa: CATSDARTGDNEQFF
cdr3_nt: TGTGCCACCAGTGATGCGAGGACAGGGGACAATGAGCAGTTCTTC
j_call: TRBJ2-1
clone_size: -
v_call: TRBV24-1
d_call: TRBD1

cdr3_aa: CASSRRGVDQPQHF
cdr3_nt: TGTGCCAGCAGCCGCAGGGGGGTCGATCAGCCCCAGCATTTT
j_call: TRBJ1-5
clone_size: -
v_call: TRBV7-2
d_call: TRBD1

cdr3_aa: CASSEGPGGVYEQYF
cdr3_nt: TGTGCCAGCAGTGAAGGGCCAGGGGGAGTCTACGAGCAGTACTTC
j_call: TRBJ2-7
clone_size: -
v_call: TRBV6-1
d_call: TRBD1

cdr3_aa: CASSRPTGMMNTEAFF
cdr3_nt: TGTGCCAGCAGCCGCCCGACGGGGATGATGAACACTGAAGCTTTCTTT
j_call: TRBJ1-1
clone_size: -
v_call: TRBV11-2
d_call: -